This TCR beta chain was profiled in a study of cytomegalovirus exposure and HLA in healthy donors. Turning to the study itself: Within an early data release were tens of millions of unique TCRs drawn from HLA-typed donors. Among several hundred genotyped donors, around 81% fell in the Caucasian-associated ancestry cluster.

Primers: 60 Vbeta forward and 13 Jbeta reverse. Measured with immunoSEQ multiplex PCR; TCRdb has only the in-frame clones, and not every one. The sample gives 120,000 to 150,000 clones, over 8% of which show up once; about 2% is in the top ten. The CDR3 covers 19 residues. Germline CDR1 reads KGHSH; CDR2 reads LQKENI. The J segment lost 0 bases and the V segment lost 5 bases, leaving 18 bases of the junction unmatched. This clone came up a few times. The sample comprised PBMCs. The origin of this receptor is a male donor in good health and CMV-seronegative. This chain links TRBV18 with TRBJ1-1, with 7 bases lining up with TRBD1. In DNA form, the CDR3 reads TGTGCCAGCTCAGGAAGGGGCGGAGGGGGCGAGTATATGAACACTGAAGCTTTCTTT. Protein: CASSGRGGGGEYMNTEAFF.